Each of the 9 T cell receptor beta chains below was sequenced from the same sample in a study of blood T cell repertoires in COVID-19. Only in-frame clones appear in the TCRdb table, and some are missing; sequencing was by immunoSEQ multiplex PCR. The profile shows a few hundred thousand clones, roughly 85% of them singletons. Specimen: peripheral blood. Every receptor here comes from a young woman with acute or convalescent COVID-19.

V is TRBV7-6 and J is TRBJ1-2, with 8 positions matching TRBD1. This CDR3 spans 14 amino acids. CDR1 SGHVS and CDR2 FNYEAQ come from the germline V gene. V gave up 1 base and J gave up 2 bases; unmatched junction bases: 0. DNA of the CDR3: TGTGCCAGCAGCTTAGGGACAGGGAACTATGGCTACACCTTC. Translating it yields CASSLGTGNYGYTF.

V usage is TRBV21-1 and J usage is TRBJ1-2; the listed D gene, TRBD1, was not tested against the DNA. TRBV21-1 counts as a pseudogene. CDR3 length equals 13 residues. The CDR3 DNA is TGTGCCAGCAGCGCCAGGGTGTCTAATGGCTACACCTTC. It encodes CASSARVSNGYTF.

The chain has TRBV6-5 and TRBJ2-7, with D possibly being TRBD1 (6 bases). V was shortened by 5 bases and J by 1 base, with 15 bases between the two germline ends. CDR3 length: 15 amino acids. The germline V gene encodes CDR1 MNHEY and CDR2 SVGAGI. CDR3 in amino acids: CASSRGTLQSYEQYF. For the CDR3, the DNA is TGTGCCAGCAGTAGGGGGACATTACAATCCTACGAGCAGTACTTC.

The V call is TRBV29-1, the J call TRBJ1-1; perhaps TRBD1 as D (6 bases). The V gene lost 5 bases and the J gene lost 1 base, with 11 bases spanning the gap. The V gene's germline CDR1 is SQVTM and CDR2 ANQGSEA. The CDR3 extends over 13 amino acids. The CDR3, as DNA: TGCAGCGTTCCCTGGACAGCGAACACTGAAGCTTTCTTT. This gives the protein CSVPWTANTEAFF.

The V call is TRBV21-1, the J call TRBJ1-4. TRBV21-1 has pseudogene status. The CDR3 contains 15 residues. CDR3 protein: CASSKPTGEGEKLFF. In nucleotides, the CDR3 is TGTGCCAGCAGCAAACCTACCGGGGAGGGTGAAAAACTGTTTTTT.

The chain carries TRBV5-1 and TRBJ2-7; D gene uncertain. Trimming cost V 3 bases and J 5 bases, with 12 bases left between them. The CDR3 is 13 residues long. CDR1 and CDR2 from the germline V gene are SGHRS and YFSETQ. The CDR3 DNA sequence: TGCGCCAGCAGCTCAATACCGGGTCACGAGCAGTACTTC. This codes for CASSSIPGHEQYF. Based on the CDR3 plus reference TRBV5-1 and TRBJ2-7, the full variable domain is KAGVTQTPRYLIKTRGQQVTLSCSPISGHRSVSWYQQTPGQGLQFLFEYFSETQRNKGNFPGRFSGRQFSNSRSEMNVSTLELGDSALYLCASSSIPGHEQYFGPGTRLTVT.

The chain employs TRBV5-4 and TRBJ1-4, with unresolved D. Per the germline V gene, CDR1 is SGHNT and CDR2 is YYREEE (reference sequence). The V end lost 0 bases, the J end lost 7 bases, and 7 bases lay between the germline ends. This CDR3 spans 13 amino acids. The CDR3 spells CASSLGLGEKLFF. CDR3 nucleotides: TGTGCCAGCAGCTTGGGACTAGGTGAAAAACTGTTTTTT.

This sequence joins TRBV24-1 and TRBJ1-4; tentative D call: TRBD1 (6 bases). This CDR3 is built from 15 residues. Germline lookup yields CDR1 KGHDR and CDR2 SFDVKD. V was shortened by 3 bases and J by 7 bases, with 14 bases between the two germline ends. The CDR3 nucleotides read TGTGCCACCAGTGATAGGGACACCCCGGGTGAAAAACTGTTTTTT. This encodes CATSDRDTPGEKLFF.

J is TRBJ1-3 and V is TRBV2; D remains ambiguous. V was clipped by 0 bases and J by 0 bases, with 12 bases between them. This CDR3 has 17 residues. CDR1 and CDR2 from the germline V gene are SNHLY and FYNNEI. CDR3 sequence reads: CASSEANRFTSGNTIYF. The CDR3 nucleotides read TGTGCCAGCAGTGAAGCGAACCGGTTCACCTCTGGAAACACCATATATTTT.